The clone carrying this T cell receptor (beta chain) has more than one count but fewer than ten. As yet, its antigen is unknown. The CDR3 runs to 15 residues. V lost 2 bases, J lost 3 bases, and 12 bases lay in between. Germline lookup yields CDR1 SGHRS and CDR2 YFSETQ. This entry comes from a study of T cells in Graves' hyperthyroidism and ophthalmopathy. Study outcomes and limitations: Median prediction lead before ophthalmopathy onset was 6.5 months with the model.

Exclusion criteria comprised uncontrolled infection, other autoimmune disease, pregnancy or lactation. RNA transcripts served as the template for amplifying TCR beta CDR3 regions. A first-round RT-PCR of the TCR CDR3 used the HTBI primer set. TCRdb reprocessed the multiplex PCR reads via MiXCR and lists one record per CDR3 protein. The sample has 350,000 to 400,000 distinct CDR3 sequences; roughly 18% are singletons. The sequenced sample consisted of blood. V usage is TRBV5-1 and J usage is TRBJ1-3; D is perhaps TRBD1 (5 bases). This TCR came from a man between 18 and 29 years old with Graves' ophthalmopathy. The DNA for the CDR3 is TGCGCCAGCAGCTTAACCGGGGGAGATGGAAACACCATATATTTT. Translation: CASSLTGGDGNTIYF.